Shown below are 29 T cell receptor beta chains from a single sample sequenced in a study of blood T cell repertoires in COVID-19. TCRdb's table, derived via immunoSEQ multiplex PCR, lists solely in-frame clones and lacks some. Of about 220,000 clones listed, 80% are singletons. Sample: peripheral blood. The receptor set was obtained from a human donor in a cohort sampled during active COVID-19.

The J gene is TRBJ2-7, the V gene TRBV19; maybe TRBD2 (6 bases). This CDR3 is 13 amino acids long. CDR1 LNHDA and CDR2 SQIVND come from the germline V gene (reference sequence). Trimming removed 5 bases at V and 1 base at J, with 9 bases between. In DNA form, the CDR3 reads TGTGCCAGTAGTGCGGGACTTTCCTACGAGCAGTACTTC. Translated: CASSAGLSYEQYF.

The table lists this clone with a count of one. J is TRBJ2-1 and V is TRBV27; D may be TRBD1 (6 bases). The CDR3 runs 14 residues. Germline V CDR1 and CDR2: MNHEY, SMNVEV (reference sequence). V gave up 3 bases and J gave up 4 bases, with 10 bases separating them. The CDR3 DNA reads as TGTGCCAGCAGTTTGGGGGCCCTATACAATGAGCAGTTCTTC. Amino acids: CASSLGALYNEQFF.

In this sample, this clone turned up once. The chain links TRBV6-5 to TRBJ1-3; D ambiguous. The V end lost 0 bases, the J end lost 0 bases, and 9 bases lay between the germline ends. This CDR3 has 16 amino acids. Germline V gene sequence: CDR1 MNHEY, CDR2 SVGAGI. CDR3 coding DNA: TGTGCCAGCAGTTACTCACAGTTCAACTCTGGAAACACCATATATTTT. Translating gives CASSYSQFNSGNTIYF.

The rearrangement uses TRBV5-1 and TRBJ2-7, with TRBD2 matching 13 bases. Germline loops: CDR1 SGHRS, CDR2 YFSETQ. This CDR3 comprises 15 residues. After removal of 4 bases from V and 2 bases from J, the junction contained 3 bases not matched to a gene. The CDR3: CASSPGTSGTYEQYF. The CDR3 coding sequence is TGCGCCAGCAGCCCCGGGACTAGCGGGACCTACGAGCAGTACTTC.

This chain links TRBV5-1 with TRBJ2-7; D gene ambiguous. Germline CDR1 is SGHRS and CDR2 is YFSETQ. This CDR3 spans 13 amino acids. Trimming cost V 0 bases and J 7 bases, with 11 bases left between them. As DNA, the CDR3 is TGCGCCAGCAGCTTGGGAGAGTATAGTGAGCAGTACTTC. This gives the protein CASSLGEYSEQYF. Full variable domain (remainder filled in from reference TRBV5-1 and TRBJ2-7): KAGVTQTPRYLIKTRGQQVTLSCSPISGHRSVSWYQQTPGQGLQFLFEYFSETQRNKGNFPGRFSGRQFSNSRSEMNVSTLELGDSALYLCASSLGEYSEQYFGPGTRLTVT.

V gene TRBV2 combines with J gene TRBJ2-4, with D possibly being TRBD2 (6 bases). V was pared by 5 bases and J by 0 bases, with 11 bases between. Germline V gene lookup returns CDR1 SNHLY and CDR2 FYNNEI. The CDR3 runs 15 residues. Here the CDR3 DNA reads TGTGCCAGCAGTCCGGGACTTACAGCCAAAAACATTCAGTACTTC. Its translation is CASSPGLTAKNIQYF.

The chain combines TRBV19 with TRBJ1-1; 8 nucleotides agree with TRBD1. This CDR3 comprises 13 residues. V was clipped by 2 bases and J by 7 bases; unmatched bases: 3. Per germline, CDR1 LNHDA and CDR2 SQIVND (reference sequence). CDR3 DNA sequence: TGTGCCAGTAGTATAAGACAGGGGAGTGAAGCTTTCTTT. It codes for CASSIRQGSEAFF.

The CDR3, as DNA: TGTGCCAGCAGTTTATATCCAGGGGAAGGCTACACCTTC. This gives the protein CASSLYPGEGYTF. The rearrangement links TRBV27 to TRBJ1-2; possible D gene TRBD1, 6 bases. Germline CDR1 and CDR2: MNHEY and SMNVEV (reference sequence). Trimming took 1 base from V and 8 from J, leaving 11 bases between them. The CDR3 length is 13 residues.

V and J are TRBV28 and TRBJ1-1; 8 nucleotides match TRBD1. The ends lost 5 bases at V and 5 bases at J; junction bases unmatched: 10. The CDR3 runs to 15 residues. Germline V gene lookup returns CDR1 MDHEN and CDR2 SYDVKM. The CDR3 region has the DNA TGTGCCAGCAGTCTGATCCAGGGGGCGGGAACTGAAGCTTTCTTT. Its translation: CASSLIQGAGTEAFF.

The V gene is TRBV4-3, the J gene TRBJ2-1, with 11 bases fitting TRBD2. V lost 0 bases to trimming and J lost 8 bases; unmatched junction nucleotides: 6. The CDR3 is 16 amino acids. Germline-derived CDR1 and CDR2 are LGHNA and YSLEER. CDR3 DNA sequence: TGCGCCAGCAGCCAAGATTCGCTAGCGGGAGGCTATGAGCAGTTCTTC. This gives the protein CASSQDSLAGGYEQFF.

The chain uses TRBV18 and TRBJ1-3; 8 nucleotides align to TRBD1. From germline, CDR1 is KGHSH and CDR2 LQKENI. The CDR3 contains 14 residues. V lost 2 bases to trimming and J lost 8 bases; unmatched junction nucleotides: 5. CDR3 region: CASSPGRGPDTIYF. CDR3 sequence (DNA): TGTGCCAGCTCACCAGGCAGGGGGCCGGACACCATATATTTT.

In this sample, this clone turned up a few times. This chain connects TRBV7-3 to TRBJ1-1; 10 bases match TRBD1. J was trimmed by 1 base and V by 8 bases; bases with no gene match: 16. The CDR3 sequence is 18 residues long. CDR1 SGHTA and CDR2 FQGTGA come from the germline V gene. The CDR3 coding sequence is TGTGCCAGCTCCTGGGGACAGGGGTTCGGTATTTGGAACACTGAAGCTTTCTTT. Amino acids: CASSWGQGFGIWNTEAFF.

This chain links TRBV19 with TRBJ2-7; 8 nucleotides align to TRBD1. J was trimmed by 2 bases and V by 5 bases; bases with no gene match: 8. The CDR3 has 15 amino acids. Germline lookup yields CDR1 LNHDA and CDR2 SQIVND (reference sequence). CDR3 in DNA: TGTGCCAGTAGTCGGTCGTTGACAGGGGCCTACGAGCAGTACTTC. Translation gives CASSRSLTGAYEQYF.

The chain is built from TRBV5-6 and TRBJ2-2; the match to TRBD1 covers 8 bases. The CDR3 spans 16 residues. Germline CDR1 SGHDT, CDR2 YYEEEE. The J segment lost 6 bases and the V segment lost 1 base, leaving 8 bases of the junction unmatched. The CDR3 loop reads CASSLRQGSFSGELFF. CDR3 sequence (DNA): TGTGCCAGCAGCTTGAGACAGGGGAGTTTTTCCGGGGAGCTGTTTTTT.

V gene TRBV7-2 combines with J gene TRBJ1-4; D perhaps matches TRBD1 (5 bases). The length of the CDR3 is 15 residues. CDR1 and CDR2 (germline): SGHTA, FQGNSA. V was trimmed by 0 bases and J by 7 bases, leaving 12 bases between them. The CDR3 reads CASSLARRDGEKLFF. The CDR3 bases are TGTGCCAGCAGCTTAGCCCGCAGGGATGGTGAAAAACTGTTTTTT.

The chain couples TRBV7-6 to TRBJ2-1; 8 nucleotides align to TRBD2. Germline V lookup: CDR1 SGHVS, CDR2 FNYEAQ. Trimming took 3 bases from V and 16 from J; bases not matched to a gene: 8. The CDR3 contains 12 residues. The CDR3 DNA reads as TGTGCCAGCAGCTTCCCAGCGGGAGTGCCATTCTTC. Translation gives CASSFPAGVPFF.

V gene TRBV29-1 combines with J gene TRBJ1-1; the match to TRBD1 covers 9 bases. CDR1 and CDR2 from the germline V gene are SQVTM and ANQGSEA. Trimming cost V 1 base and J 5 bases; bases outside gene matches: 2. The CDR3 length is 13 residues. Here the CDR3 DNA reads TGCAGCGTTGAAGCAGGACAGGGGACTGAAGCTTTCTTT. Its translation: CSVEAGQGTEAFF.

The chain uses TRBV3-1 (or the pseudogene TRBV3-2) and TRBJ2-5; 11 nucleotides align to TRBD2. The J segment lost 5 bases and the V segment lost 8 bases, leaving 4 bases of the junction unmatched. CDR1 and CDR2 from the germline V gene are LGHDT and YNNKEL (reference sequence). There are 13 residues in the CDR3. The CDR3 reads CASQTSGVETQYF. DNA for the CDR3: TGTGCCAGCCAGACTAGCGGGGTCGAGACCCAGTACTTC.

V is TRBV27 and J is TRBJ2-7, with TRBD2 matching 13 bases. The CDR3 covers 16 residues. Germline lookup yields CDR1 MNHEY and CDR2 SMNVEV (reference sequence). The junction had 6 bases not matched to a gene; V was cut back by 3 bases and J by 4 bases. CDR3 nucleotides: TGTGCCAGCAGTTTCGGACTAGCGGGAGCTCAGTACGAGCAGTACTTC. Amino acids: CASSFGLAGAQYEQYF.

The gene calls are TRBV12-5 and TRBJ2-7, with a possible D match to TRBD2 (7 bases). The ends were cut back, 0 bases at V and 3 bases at J, with 18 bases in the middle. The CDR3 spans 17 residues. Germline V lookup: CDR1 LGHNT, CDR2 FRNRAP. The CDR3 reads CASGLVSEGRGRYEQYF. In DNA, the CDR3 is TGTGCTAGTGGTTTGGTGTCTGAGGGGCGGGGGCGCTACGAGCAGTACTTC.

The V and J genes are TRBV18 and TRBJ1-5; a weak D match, TRBD1 (6 bases). This CDR3 region has 15 residues. From germline, CDR1 is KGHSH and CDR2 LQKENI. Trimming took off 6 bases at V and 3 bases at J, with 15 bases between the two ends. The CDR3 here is CASSLTTGLNQPQHF. The CDR3 bases are TGTGCCAGCTCGCTTACGACAGGTCTCAATCAGCCCCAGCATTTT.

This clone came up many times. V is TRBV6-6 and J is TRBJ2-7, with 10 bases identical to TRBD1. Germline assignment: CDR1 MNHNY and CDR2 SVGAGI (reference sequence). Unmatched junction bases numbered 16, after V lost 5 bases and J lost 6 bases. The CDR3 extends over 17 amino acids. CDR3 bases: TGTGCCAGCAGTCCGACAGGGGGCGGTAGATGGGCCTTCGAGCAGTACTTC. This gives the protein CASSPTGGGRWAFEQYF.

The chain joins TRBV27 to TRBJ1-3, with D unclear. The V gene's germline CDR1 is MNHEY and CDR2 SMNVEV (reference sequence). The CDR3 runs 14 residues. Trimming pared 4 bases from V and 4 bases from J, leaving 11 bases between. The CDR3 DNA is TGTGCCAGCAGTTGGAGGGTTGGCGGAAACACCATATATTTT. Translated, it gives CASSWRVGGNTIYF.

CDR3 residues: CASSQFAGPNTEAFF. Written as DNA, the CDR3 is TGTGCCAGCAGCCAATTCGCAGGCCCGAACACTGAAGCTTTCTTT. The genes are TRBV3-1 (or the pseudogene TRBV3-2) and TRBJ1-1; the D is unclear. Trimming left V 2 bases short and J 1 base short, with 11 bases between. Germline V gene sequence: CDR1 LGHDT, CDR2 YNNKEL (reference sequence). The CDR3 extends over 15 amino acids.

This clone occurred a few times. This chain uses TRBV11-2 with TRBJ1-6; 7 nucleotides align to TRBD1. J lost 9 bases, V lost 2 bases, and 4 bases had no gene match. From germline, CDR1 is SGHAT and CDR2 FQNNGV. The CDR3 is made up of 14 amino acids. CDR3 loop: CASSLSGGSSPLHF. CDR3 bases: TGTGCCAGCAGCTTATCAGGGGGGAGTTCACCCCTCCACTTT. Complete variable domain (other parts from reference TRBV11-2 and TRBJ1-6): EAGVAQSPRYKIIEKRQSVAFWCNPISGHATLYWYQQILGQGPKLLIQFQNNGVVDDSQLPKDRFSAERLKGVDSTLKIQPAKLEDSAVYLCASSLSGGSSPLHFGNGTRLTVT.

The chain recombines TRBV28 with TRBJ2-5; D possibly corresponds to TRBD2 (6 bases). Germline V CDR1 and CDR2: MDHEN, SYDVKM. V lost 1 base and J 4 bases, leaving 13 bases between the germline ends. This CDR3 is built from 15 residues. The CDR3 loop reads CASSLSGVGRETQYF. The CDR3 DNA is TGTGCCAGCAGTTTATCGGGGGTCGGACGAGAGACCCAGTACTTC. Based on the CDR3 plus reference TRBV28 and TRBJ2-5, the full variable domain is DVKVTQSSRYLVKRTGEKVFLECVQDMDHENMFWYRQDPGLGLRLIYFSYDVKMKEKGDIPEGYSVSREKKERFSLILESASTNQTSMYLCASSLSGVGRETQYFGPGTRLLVL.

This rearrangement joins TRBV5-1 to TRBJ2-1; 12 bases map to TRBD2. Germline CDR1 and CDR2: SGHRS and YFSETQ. V trimming: 3 bases; J trimming: 9 bases; junction bases outside the gene matches: 7. This CDR3 contains 15 residues. The CDR3 sequence is CASSSLAGGPREQFF. Here the CDR3 DNA reads TGCGCCAGCAGCTCGCTAGCGGGAGGGCCTCGTGAGCAGTTCTTC.

The rearrangement uses TRBV25-1 and TRBJ2-7; 8 bases align to TRBD2. Germline V gives CDR1 MGHDK, CDR2 SYGVNS. V lost 6 bases to trimming and J lost 0 bases; unmatched junction nucleotides: 10. The CDR3 runs to 16 residues. CDR3 sequence (DNA): TGTGCCAGCAGCCACACTAGCGGTGAAACCTCCTACGAGCAGTACTTC. This gives the protein CASSHTSGETSYEQYF.

The genes are TRBV30 and TRBJ1-2, with TRBD1 matching 7 bases. J lost 3 bases, V lost 2 bases, and 3 bases had no gene match. This CDR3 is 13 amino acids long. Germline CDR1 reads GTSNPN; CDR2 reads SVGIG (reference sequence). The CDR3 region has the DNA TGTGCCTGGAGTCCGGACAGGCACTATGGCTACACCTTC. This codes for CAWSPDRHYGYTF.